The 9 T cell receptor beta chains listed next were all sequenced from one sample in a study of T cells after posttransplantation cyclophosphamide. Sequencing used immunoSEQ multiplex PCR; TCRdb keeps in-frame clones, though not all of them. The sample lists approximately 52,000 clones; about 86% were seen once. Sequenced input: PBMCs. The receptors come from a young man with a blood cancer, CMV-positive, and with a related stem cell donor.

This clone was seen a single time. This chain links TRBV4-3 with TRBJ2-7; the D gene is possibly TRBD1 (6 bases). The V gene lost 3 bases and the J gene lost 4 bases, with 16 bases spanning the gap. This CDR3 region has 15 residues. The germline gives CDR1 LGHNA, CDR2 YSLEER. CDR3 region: CASSQSTGWGYEQYF. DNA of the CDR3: TGCGCCAGCAGCCAGAGTACAGGGTGGGGATACGAGCAGTACTTC.

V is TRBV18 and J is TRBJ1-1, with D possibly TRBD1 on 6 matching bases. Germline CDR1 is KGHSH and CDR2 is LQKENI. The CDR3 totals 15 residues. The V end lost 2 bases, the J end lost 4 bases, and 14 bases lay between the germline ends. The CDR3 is CASSPSTGRGTEAFF. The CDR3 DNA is TGTGCCAGCTCACCATCAACAGGGAGAGGCACTGAAGCTTTCTTT.

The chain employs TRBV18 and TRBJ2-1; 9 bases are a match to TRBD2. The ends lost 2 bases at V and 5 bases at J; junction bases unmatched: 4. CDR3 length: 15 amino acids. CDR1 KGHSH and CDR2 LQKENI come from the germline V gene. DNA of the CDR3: TGTGCCAGCTCACCAGCACTAGCGGGTAACAATGAGCAGTTCTTC. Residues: CASSPALAGNNEQFF.

The CDR3 coding sequence is TGTGCCAGCAGTTACCCTACGGGGGGCCAAGAGACCCAGTACTTC. Translation gives CASSYPTGGQETQYF. V and J are TRBV6-5 and TRBJ2-5; 7 bases are a match to TRBD2. The length of the CDR3 is 15 residues. The germline CDR1 and CDR2 sequences are MNHEY and SVGAGI. Trimming cost V 2 bases and J 1 base; bases outside gene matches: 4.

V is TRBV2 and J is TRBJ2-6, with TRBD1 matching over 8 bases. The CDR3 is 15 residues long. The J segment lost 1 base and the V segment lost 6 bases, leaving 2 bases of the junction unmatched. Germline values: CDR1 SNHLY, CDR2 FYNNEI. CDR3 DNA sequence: TGTGCCAGCAGGAGGACAGGGTCTGGGGCCAACGTCCTGACTTTC. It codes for CASRRTGSGANVLTF.

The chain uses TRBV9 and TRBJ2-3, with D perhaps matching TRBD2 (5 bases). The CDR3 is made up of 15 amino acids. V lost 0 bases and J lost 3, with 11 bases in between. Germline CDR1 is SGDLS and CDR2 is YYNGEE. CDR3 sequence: CASSVGGGPTDTQYF. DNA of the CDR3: TGTGCCAGCAGCGTAGGTGGAGGTCCTACAGATACGCAGTATTTT. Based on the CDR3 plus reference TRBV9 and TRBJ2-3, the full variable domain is DSGVTQTPKHLITATGQRVTLRCSPRSGDLSVYWYQQSLDQGLQFLIQYYNGEERAKGNILERFSAQQFPDLHSELNLSSLELGDSALYFCASSVGGGPTDTQYFGPGTRLTVL.

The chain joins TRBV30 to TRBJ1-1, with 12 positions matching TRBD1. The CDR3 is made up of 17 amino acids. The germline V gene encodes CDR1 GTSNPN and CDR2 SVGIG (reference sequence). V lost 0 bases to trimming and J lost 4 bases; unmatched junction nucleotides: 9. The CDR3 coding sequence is TGTGCCTGGAGTGTACCTGGGGACAGGGGGCGGCGCACTGAAGCTTTCTTT. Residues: CAWSVPGDRGRRTEAFF.

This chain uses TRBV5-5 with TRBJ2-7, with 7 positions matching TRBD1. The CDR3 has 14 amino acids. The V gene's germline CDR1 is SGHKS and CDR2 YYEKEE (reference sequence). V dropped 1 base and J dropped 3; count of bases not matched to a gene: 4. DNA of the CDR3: TGTGCCAGCAGCTTGCCGGACAGGATCTACGAGCAGTACTTC. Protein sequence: CASSLPDRIYEQYF.

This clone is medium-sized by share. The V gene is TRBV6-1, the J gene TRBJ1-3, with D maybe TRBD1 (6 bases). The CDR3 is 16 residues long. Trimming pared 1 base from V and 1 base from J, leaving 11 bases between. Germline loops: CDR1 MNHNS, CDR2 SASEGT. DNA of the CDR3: TGTGCCAGCAGTGAAGTGGAAGGACAGTCTGGAAACACCATATATTTT. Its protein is CASSEVEGQSGNTIYF.